This passage covers 12 T cell receptor beta chains from one sample sequenced in a study of PD-1 blockade in classical Hodgkin lymphoma. Clones were read by immunoSEQ multiplex PCR, and TCRdb kept only the in-frame ones, dropping some. Among tens of thousands of clones listed, approximately 92% were seen once. Each patient relapsed following autologous stem cell transplantation, and prior brentuximab vedotin exposure differed. Sequences were derived from peripheral blood mononuclear cells (PBMCs), sampled at baseline. The source is a human donor with classical Hodgkin lymphoma.

V usage is TRBV13 and J usage is TRBJ2-5; no firm D call. The CDR3 covers 15 residues. V lost 3 bases and J 5 bases, leaving 16 bases between the germline ends. Per the germline V gene, CDR1 is PRHDT and CDR2 is FYEKMQ (reference sequence). CDR3 sequence reads: CASSLIGRGFETQYF. CDR3 in DNA: TGTGCCAGCAGCTTGATAGGCCGTGGTTTCGAGACCCAGTACTTC.

V is TRBV5-1 and J is TRBJ1-1; D unclear. The CDR3 is made up of 13 amino acids. Trimming stripped 3 bases from V and 0 bases from J, with 6 bases between. CDR1 SGHRS and CDR2 YFSETQ come from the germline V gene. DNA of the CDR3: TGCGCCAGCAGCTCACCCATGAACACTGAAGCTTTCTTT. Its protein is CASSSPMNTEAFF.

V gene TRBV2 combines with J gene TRBJ2-7; perhaps TRBD1 as D (7 bases). The CDR3 has 16 amino acids. Per the germline V gene, CDR1 is SNHLY and CDR2 is FYNNEI. The V and J ends lost 7 bases and 2 bases respectively, with 21 bases between them. CDR3 coding DNA: TGTGCCAGCACCAGGGGGACTGCAATTCTCACCTACGAGCAGTACTTC. Encoded protein: CASTRGTAILTYEQYF.

This chain joins TRBV5-1 and TRBJ2-2, with D possibly TRBD1 on 6 matching bases. This CDR3 comprises 16 residues. V shed 0 bases and J shed 2 bases, with 11 bases lying between them. Germline CDR1 SGHRS, CDR2 YFSETQ. Written as DNA, the CDR3 is TGCGCCAGCAGCTTGGGAGGGACAATAAACACCGGGGAGCTGTTTTTT. Residues: CASSLGGTINTGELFF.

V gene TRBV6-7 combines with J gene TRBJ1-1, with D perhaps TRBD1 (5 bases). TRBV6-7 is reported as an ORF; its role is uncertain. Trimming took off 8 bases at V and 1 base at J, with 20 bases between the two ends. The CDR3 is 16 amino acids. CDR3 amino acids: CASGGTLPLGNTEAFF. CDR3 DNA: TGTGCCAGCGGGGGGACCCTTCCCCTAGGGAACACTGAAGCTTTCTTT.

In the case of this clone: Different DNA sequences within this sample yield the same CDR3. This chain links TRBV5-4 with TRBJ2-1; 8 nucleotides match TRBD2. Germline V gives CDR1 SGHNT, CDR2 YYREEE (reference sequence). The V gene end was trimmed by 2 bases and the J gene end by 4 bases; junction bases not matched to a gene: 5. CDR3 length: 15 residues. CDR3 DNA: TGTGCCAGCAGCTTAGGCGCGGGGGGATACAATGAGCAGTTCTTC. This gives the protein CASSLGAGGYNEQFF.

This clone was found once. The rearrangement joins TRBV7-9 to TRBJ1-6, with D perhaps matching TRBD1 (6 bases). This CDR3 has 16 residues. V was pared by 7 bases and J by 0 bases, with 13 bases between. Germline V gene data show CDR1 as SEHNR and CDR2 as FQNEAQ (reference sequence). In DNA form, the CDR3 reads TGTGCCAGCACCTCCGACAGGAGCTCCTATAATTCACCCCTCCACTTT. The encoded protein is CASTSDRSSYNSPLHF.

V usage is TRBV6-4 and J usage is TRBJ1-5; a weak D match, TRBD1 (6 bases). V was pared by 6 bases and J by 0 bases, with 15 bases between. CDR3 length: 16 residues. The V gene's germline CDR1 is MRHNA and CDR2 SNTAGT. CDR3 in DNA: TGTGCCAGCAGCCCGCAGGGGTTTTATAGCAATCAGCCCCAGCATTTT. Protein sequence: CASSPQGFYSNQPQHF.

V and J are TRBV15 and TRBJ1-1; no firm D call. From germline, CDR1 is LNHNV and CDR2 YYDKDF (reference sequence). Trimming took off 0 bases at V and 4 bases at J, with 15 bases between the two ends. The CDR3 is 16 residues long. DNA for the CDR3: TGTGCCACCAGCAGAGATCGAAGCGCTTTCGGCACTGAAGCTTTCTTT. This translates into CATSRDRSAFGTEAFF.

This clone was seen a single time. This chain links TRBV6-5 with TRBJ1-2, with D perhaps TRBD1 (5 bases). The CDR3 contains 14 residues. CDR1 MNHEY and CDR2 SVGAGI come from the germline V gene. Trimming removed 2 bases from V and 4 bases from J, with 11 bases in between. DNA for the CDR3: TGTGCCAGCAGTTACGGGGGTCCGTCCTATGGCTACACCTTC. This translates into CASSYGGPSYGYTF.

A note on this clone: Other DNA sequences in this specimen translate into the identical CDR3. V is TRBV5-1 and J is TRBJ2-5; unclear D gene. The CDR3 sequence is 12 residues long. With 0 bases removed from V and 3 bases from J, the gap between germline ends came to 3 bases. Germline CDR1 reads SGHRS; CDR2 reads YFSETQ. The CDR3: CASSLGKETQYF. The CDR3 DNA follows: TGCGCCAGCAGCTTGGGGAAAGAGACCCAGTACTTC.

The chain links TRBV9 to TRBJ1-6; weak D call: TRBD1 (6 bases). The CDR3 covers 14 residues. Germline assignment: CDR1 SGDLS and CDR2 YYNGEE. The germline V and J ends were trimmed by 0 bases and 7 bases, with 8 bases remaining between them. CDR3 bases: TGTGCCAGCAGCGTAGGGACAGCCAATTCACCCCTCCACTTT. As protein: CASSVGTANSPLHF.